This record covers a single TCR beta chain. What antigen it recognizes has not been identified. No base quality values were provided; no much bigger clone lies one nucleotide off. The data were taken from a study of OX40 agonist ivuxolimab in advanced cancers. General notes on the study: Ivuxolimab was a fully human IgG2 agonistic monoclonal antibody targeting the costimulatory receptor OX40 (CD134). Of the approximately 54 dose-escalation patients, hepatocellular carcinoma was present in around 19, melanoma in approximately 15, renal cell carcinoma in 9 and head and neck cancer in 9. Partial responses occurred in three dose-escalation patients: two with cutaneous melanoma and one with hepatocellular carcinoma. Intravenous ivuxolimab was administered to patients every 2 weeks at six dose levels: 0.01, 0.1, 0.3, 1.5, 3 and 10 mg/kg. Prior anti-PD-1, anti-PD-L1 or anti-CTLA-4 therapy was permitted, and 40% to 50% of dose-escalation patients had received checkpoint inhibitors. The paper describes the monotherapy dose-escalation part (N of about 47 patients) of the phase I trial of ivuxolimab. Peripheral TCRbeta sequencing aimed to test whether ivuxolimab altered TCR sequence diversity and caused clonal T-cell expansion. A male proportion of 70% to 90% and a mean age of roughly 55 years, ranging from roughly 23 to 90, were recorded for the dose-escalation cohort.

Overall study outcomes, separate from this receptor: In the 0.1-3.0 mg/kg groups, partial responders were among the patients with the lowest normalized peripheral clonal expansion, particularly in CD8+ T cells. On average, CD8+ T cells showed more expanded clones than CD4+ T cells after ivuxolimab. Low levels of normalized T-cell clonal expansion were also seen in some nonresponding patients. At doses of 0.1 to 3.0 mg/kg, clonal expansion of both CD4+ and CD8+ blood T cells was observed from baseline to week 6. The antigen specificity of the peripheral T cells that underwent clonal expansion was not determined.

The trial excluded patients who had a history of autoimmune disease or were on systemic immunosuppression. Peripheral blood for TCR sequencing was collected from all dose cohorts at baseline, on cycle 4 day 1, and on cycle 7 day 1. Samples were obtained from an open-label, multicenter, first-in-human phase I dose-escalation trial of ivuxolimab. The trial enrolled adults with locally advanced or metastatic head and neck squamous cell, hepatocellular, melanoma or renal cell carcinoma. Before TCR sequencing, CD4+ and CD8+ T cells were separately sorted from peripheral blood. Genomic DNA was extracted from sorted cells for sequencing of the TCRbeta CDR3 region. The immunoSEQ Assay was used for sequencing of TCRbeta CDR3 regions. TCRdb obtained this table from immuneACCESS and retained in-frame rearrangements with V and J assigned. These tables miss some clones; where compared with another copy, unresolved V genes account for less than half of the shortfall, and the remainder is unexplained. Present in this sample are 16,000 or so clones, approximately 86% of which were seen just once. Together, the top ten hold around 3.9% of the sample.

Trimming takes 5 bases from V and 9 bases from J, and the germline ends sit 17 bases apart. Via the germline V gene, CDR1 is SGHAT and CDR2 FQNNGV. The CDR3 goes from the cysteine to the phenylalanine over 14 residues. Only CDR3 DNA remains: 42 bases, in frame from the first base. The source was CD4+ or CD8+ T cells sorted from blood, collected in a trial of the OX40 agonist ivuxolimab. This TCR was sampled from an adult with an advanced solid tumor such as melanoma, head and neck, liver or kidney cancer. The chain was built from TRBV11-2 and TRBJ2-1, with the D assignment possibly TRBD1 or TRBD2, given 6 matching bases for each. The CDR3 protein sequence reads: CASSHGTKGGEQFF. The DNA sequence follows: TGTGCCAGCAGCCACGGGACGAAGGGGGGTGAGCAGTTCTTC.